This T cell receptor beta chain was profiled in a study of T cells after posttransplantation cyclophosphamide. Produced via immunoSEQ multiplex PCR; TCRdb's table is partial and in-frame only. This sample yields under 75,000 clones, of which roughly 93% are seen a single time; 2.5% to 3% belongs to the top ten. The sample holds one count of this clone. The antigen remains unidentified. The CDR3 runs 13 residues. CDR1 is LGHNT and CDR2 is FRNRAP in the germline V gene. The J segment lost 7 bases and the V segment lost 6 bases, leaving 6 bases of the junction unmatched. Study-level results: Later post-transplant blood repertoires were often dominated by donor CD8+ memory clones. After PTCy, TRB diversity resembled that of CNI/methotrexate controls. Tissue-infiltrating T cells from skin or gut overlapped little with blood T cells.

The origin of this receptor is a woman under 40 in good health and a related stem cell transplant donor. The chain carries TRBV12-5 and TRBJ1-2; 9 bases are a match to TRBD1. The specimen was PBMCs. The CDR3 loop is CASGTGGGIGYTF. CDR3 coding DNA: TGTGCTAGTGGAACAGGGGGCGGAATTGGCTACACCTTC.